This T cell receptor beta chain was documented in a study of blood T cell repertoires in COVID-19 (dated by TCRdb to about 2020). General notes on the study: The collaborator samples originated in the United States, Italy and Spain and spanned the acute and convalescent phases of COVID-19. The material from the prospective study consisted of cDNA or gDNA derived from T cells, B-cell-depleted T cells, or PBMCs. Subjects who had been exposed to COVID-19, were actively infected with it, or had recovered from it provided the deeply sampled blood TCRbeta repertoires that made up the dataset. The repertoires were made available in a free public database intended to serve as a resource for research on the immune response to SARS-CoV-2. The samples were drawn from the first 160 participants of the ongoing ImmuneRACE study and from over 950 subjects provided by 6 global collaborators. Sample metadata almost always included a de-identified subject ID, COVID-19 status, age in years and sex. Where available, HLA class I and class II types were taken from metadata supplied by the sample provider and were not determined by assay-based typing. What the work shows at the level of the full study, not this receptor alone: The amount of clinical and demographic metadata varied by source and participant and was provided uncurated.

Collaborating institutions collected whole blood in K2EDTA tubes following their own protocols. For TCRbeta analysis, collaborator samples were shipped as frozen whole blood, as isolated PBMCs, or as DNA extracted from either sample type. The immunoSEQ Assay, a bias-controlled multiplex PCR, was used to amplify TCRbeta CDR3 regions from genomic DNA. On the authors' methods: Nucleated cell counts per sample were estimated from amplification of reference gene primers within the assay. Sequence reads were collapsed and filtered to measure the absolute abundance of every unique TCRbeta CDR3 rearrangement. For each sample, productive Simpson clonality was calculated as the square root of Simpson's diversity index over productive rearrangements. TCRdb mirrors the immuneACCESS table, restricted to in-frame sequences. Some clones are absent from its copies; in checked studies, under half trace to an unresolved V gene, and the reason for the others is unknown. V, J and clone size were drawn from that table, and D and trimming were deduced from the DNA. Here the sample has around 95,000 clones; roughly 80% occur a single time. The ten most abundant clones make up about 10% of the sample.

Details on this clone: This receptor's antigen is unknown. No qualities accompany the bases; no much larger clone lies one base away.

The CDR3 covers 14 residues, taking in both the cysteine and the phenylalanine. The entry retains the CDR3 DNA only, 42 bases that are in frame from base 1. Taken from the germline V gene (reference sequence), the CDR1 and CDR2 loops are SEHNR and FQNEAQ. Trimming accounts for 5 bases at V and 11 bases at J, while the number of junction bases matched to no gene is 11. In this chain, TRBV7-9 is recombined with TRBJ2-1; TRBD2 fits 8 bases in the junction. Sequencing was carried out using peripheral blood. The receptor was derived from a woman older than 75 with acute or convalescent COVID-19. The DNA sequence follows: TGTGCCAGCAGCCAACCGACGGAGCGGGGGAAGCAGTTCTTC. It is translated as CASSQPTERGKQFF.